This T cell receptor beta chain was documented in a study of circulating and synovial CD4+ cells in juvenile arthritis (TCRdb year 2014). Study-level background: Within each patient, the TCRbeta CDR3 repertoires of synovial CD4 T cells, bulk blood CD4 T cells and circulating HLA-DR+ CD4 T cells were compared. The goal of the repertoire sequencing was to confirm that synovial clonotypes were enriched in a circulating synovial-like CD4 T cell subset. Summary of the overall study and its limitations: Lower diversity was observed in synovial and circulating pathogenic-like lymphocyte repertoires than in bulk blood CD4 repertoires, and some CPL samples were found to be as oligoclonal as synovium. Since overlap with synovium went up as sequencing depth increased, the measured fractions of shared clonotypes likely underestimated the full repertoire overlap. Traditional Vbeta family usage analysis did not detect the difference between circulating pathogenic-like lymphocytes and bulk blood T cells. Circulating pathogenic-like lymphocytes clustered together with synovial T cells and shared a substantially larger fraction of CDR3 sequences with synovium than bulk blood did. Because CPL samples and bulk blood CD4 samples differed in T cell genome counts by at least an order of magnitude, sample-size effects were addressed.

The CDR3 numbers 16 residues from cysteine through phenylalanine. The read is trimmed to its CDR3 DNA, 48 bases read in frame from base 1. After removal of 1 base from V and 3 bases from J, the junction retains 9 bases not matched to a gene. For CDR1 and CDR2, the germline V gene lists WSHSY and SAAADI. The sequenced samples were obtained from patients with active juvenile idiopathic arthritis. Right after thawing, the cells went straight into sorting, and Live/Dead Fixable Near-IR Stain was used to exclude dead cells. Receptor libraries were prepared by the immunoSEQ multiplex PCR assay. An external provider performed TCRbeta CDR3 sequencing as a commercial service. As for the authors' bioinformatics: The analyses relied on productive nucleotide sequences along with amino acid sequences obtained through in silico translation. Diversity was quantified by Renyi entropy over a range of alpha values, with sample size equalised by taking the median of 200 repeated subsamples. Pairwise repertoire distance was calculated as one minus the Chao-modified Jaccard index to correct for under-sampling and was used for clustering. Frequency-weighted overlap with synovial clonotypes was calculated over 200 sample sizes with 200 draws without replacement at each size, and the overlap was reported at the size of the smaller sample. TCRdb mirrors the immuneACCESS table, restricted to in-frame sequences. Some clones are absent from its copies; in checked studies, under half trace to an unresolved V gene, and the reason for the others is unknown. The V and J calls and clone size are taken from that table; D and trimming were inferred from the DNA. Counted in this sample were about 32,000 clones; just under 95% of them appeared once. The ten largest make up 2.5% to 3% of the sample.

This clone was seen just once. This clone's antigen is unknown. Base qualities are not at hand, and no much larger clone is one base apart. The rearranged segments are TRBV10-2 and TRBJ2-7, with 7 bases matching TRBD2. This TCR derives from a human donor with juvenile idiopathic arthritis. What was sequenced was CD4+ T cells from blood. The bases read TGCGCCAGCAGTGAGTTGCGGACTAGGGCCTACTACGAGCAGTACTTC. The translation is CASSELRTRAYYEQYF.